This TCR beta chain was identified in a study of long-term antiretroviral therapy in people with HIV. Study overall: In the earliest collections, sampling predates the 2015 immediate-ART recommendation by about a decade.

Trimming took 4 bases from V and 1 from J, leaving 10 bases between them. From germline, CDR1 is SGHAT and CDR2 FQNNGV. The CDR3 is 14 residues long. Researchers ran immunoSEQ v3.0 at survey level. Assay used: immunoSEQ multiplex PCR; TCRdb lists only in-frame clones, some missing. The table has some 28,000 clones, approximately 80% seen once. The receptor's source is a man aged 25 to 40 with HIV. The sequencing here drew on unsorted PBMCs, taken almost 2.9 years after starting antiretroviral therapy. The chain couples TRBV11-2 to TRBJ1-1; possibly TRBD1 for D (6 bases). The CDR3 spells CASSWGHQNTEAFF. Here the CDR3 DNA reads TGTGCCAGCAGCTGGGGACACCAGAACACTGAAGCTTTCTTT.